This T cell receptor (beta chain) came from a study of T cells in Graves' hyperthyroidism and ophthalmopathy. This CDR3 spans 16 amino acids. The trim removed 4 bases at V and 4 bases at J, leaving 8 bases unmatched. Germline values: CDR1 LGHDT, CDR2 YNNKEL (reference sequence). RNA transcripts yielded amplified TCR beta CDR3 regions. Researchers ran a first-round RT-PCR on the TCR CDR3 using the HTBI primer set. TCRdb ran MiXCR on the multiplex PCR reads and lists one entry per CDR3 protein. Here the sample spans around 600,000 distinct CDR3 sequences, roughly 15% being singletons. Input material: blood. The source of this sequence is a woman aged 40 to 50 with Graves' ophthalmopathy. The V and J genes are TRBV3-1 and TRBJ2-7; 12 bases line up with TRBD2. The CDR3 nucleotides are TGTGCCAGCAGCCTTCGGGCTAGCGGGAGGGAGTACGAGCAGTACTTC. Protein: CASSLRASGREYEQYF.